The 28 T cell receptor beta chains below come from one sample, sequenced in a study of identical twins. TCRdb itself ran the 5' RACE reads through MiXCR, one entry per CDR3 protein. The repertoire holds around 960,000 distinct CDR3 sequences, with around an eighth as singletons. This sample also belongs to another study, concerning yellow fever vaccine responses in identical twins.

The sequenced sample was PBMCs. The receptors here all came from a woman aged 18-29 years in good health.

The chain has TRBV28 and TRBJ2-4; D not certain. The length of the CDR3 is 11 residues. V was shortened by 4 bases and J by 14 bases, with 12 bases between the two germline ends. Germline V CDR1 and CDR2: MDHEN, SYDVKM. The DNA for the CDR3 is TGTGCCAGCAGTTACGCAGGCTGGGAGTACTTC. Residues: CASSYAGWEYF.

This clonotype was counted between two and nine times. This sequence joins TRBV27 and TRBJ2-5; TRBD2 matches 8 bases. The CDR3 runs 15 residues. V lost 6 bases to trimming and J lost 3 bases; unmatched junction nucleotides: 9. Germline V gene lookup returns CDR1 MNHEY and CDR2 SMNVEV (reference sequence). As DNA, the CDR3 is TGTGCCAGCAGGCCCGGGACTAGTTTTAAAGAGACCCAGTACTTC. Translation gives CASRPGTSFKETQYF.

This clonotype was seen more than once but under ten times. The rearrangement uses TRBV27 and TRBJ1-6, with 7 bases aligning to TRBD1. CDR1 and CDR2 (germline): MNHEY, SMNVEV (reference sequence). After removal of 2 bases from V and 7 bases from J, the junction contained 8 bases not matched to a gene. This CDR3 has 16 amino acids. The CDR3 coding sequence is TGTGCCAGCAGTTTAAGATCCACAGGGGTCAATTCACCCCTCCACTTT. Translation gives CASSLRSTGVNSPLHF.

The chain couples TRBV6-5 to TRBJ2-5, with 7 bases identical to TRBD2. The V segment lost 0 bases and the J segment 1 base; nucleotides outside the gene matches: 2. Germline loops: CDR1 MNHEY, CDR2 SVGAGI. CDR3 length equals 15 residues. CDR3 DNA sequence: TGTGCCAGCAGTTACTCCGCTAGCGGCCAAGAGACCCAGTACTTC. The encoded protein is CASSYSASGQETQYF.

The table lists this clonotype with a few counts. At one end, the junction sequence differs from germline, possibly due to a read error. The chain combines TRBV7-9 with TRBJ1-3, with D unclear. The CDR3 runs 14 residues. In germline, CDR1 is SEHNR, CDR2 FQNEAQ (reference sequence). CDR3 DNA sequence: TGTGCCAGCAGCTTAGGAAACAGTGGAAGCACCATATATTTT. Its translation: CASSLGNSGSTIYF.

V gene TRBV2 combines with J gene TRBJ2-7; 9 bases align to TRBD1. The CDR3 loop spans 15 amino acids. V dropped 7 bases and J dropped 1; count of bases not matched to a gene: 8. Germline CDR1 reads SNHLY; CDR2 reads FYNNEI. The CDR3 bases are TGTGCCAGCACCCCGGGACAGGGATTGTCCTACGAGCAGTACGTC. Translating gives CASTPGQGLSYEQYV.

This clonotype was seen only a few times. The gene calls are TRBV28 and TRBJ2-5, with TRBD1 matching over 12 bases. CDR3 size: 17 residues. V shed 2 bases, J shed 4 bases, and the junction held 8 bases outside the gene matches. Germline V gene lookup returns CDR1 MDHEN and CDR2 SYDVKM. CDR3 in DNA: TGTGCCAGCAGTTTAGGGGCCGGGACAGGGGGCGGAGAGACCCAGTACTTC. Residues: CASSLGAGTGGGETQYF.

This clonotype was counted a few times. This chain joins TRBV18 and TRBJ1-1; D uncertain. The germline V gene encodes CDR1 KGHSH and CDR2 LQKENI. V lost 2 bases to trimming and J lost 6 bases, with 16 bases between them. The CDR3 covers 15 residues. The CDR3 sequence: CASSPYRGISAEAFF. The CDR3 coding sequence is TGTGCCAGCTCACCATATCGGGGAATCAGCGCTGAAGCTTTCTTT.

CDR3 amino acids: CASSDSGATKWDTQYF. CDR3 in DNA: TGTGCCAGCAGTGATAGCGGGGCCACAAAGTGGGATACGCAGTATTTT. J is TRBJ2-3 and V is TRBV2; 8 bases map to TRBD2. The germline V gene encodes CDR1 SNHLY and CDR2 FYNNEI. V lost 3 bases and J lost 6; bases outside the gene matches: 11. The CDR3 is 16 residues long.

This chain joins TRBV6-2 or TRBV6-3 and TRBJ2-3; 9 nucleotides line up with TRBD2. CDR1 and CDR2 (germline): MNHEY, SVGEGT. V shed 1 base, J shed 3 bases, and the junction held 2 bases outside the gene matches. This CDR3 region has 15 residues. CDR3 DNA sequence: TGTGCCAGCAGTTACTTTGGACTAGCGACAGATACGCAGTATTTT. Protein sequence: CASSYFGLATDTQYF.

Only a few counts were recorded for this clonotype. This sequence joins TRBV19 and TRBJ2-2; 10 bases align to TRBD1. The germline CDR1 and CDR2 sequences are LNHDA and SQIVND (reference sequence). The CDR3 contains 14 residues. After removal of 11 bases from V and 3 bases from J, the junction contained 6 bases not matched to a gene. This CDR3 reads CAGRDRGDTGELFF. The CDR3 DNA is TGTGCCGGGAGGGACAGGGGAGACACCGGGGAGCTGTTTTTT.

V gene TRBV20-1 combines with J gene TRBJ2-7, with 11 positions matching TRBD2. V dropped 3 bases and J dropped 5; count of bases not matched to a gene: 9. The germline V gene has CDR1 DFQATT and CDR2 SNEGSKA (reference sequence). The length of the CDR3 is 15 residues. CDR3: CSASAASGRLDEQYF. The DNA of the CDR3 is TGCAGTGCTAGTGCGGCTAGCGGGAGGCTCGACGAGCAGTACTTC.

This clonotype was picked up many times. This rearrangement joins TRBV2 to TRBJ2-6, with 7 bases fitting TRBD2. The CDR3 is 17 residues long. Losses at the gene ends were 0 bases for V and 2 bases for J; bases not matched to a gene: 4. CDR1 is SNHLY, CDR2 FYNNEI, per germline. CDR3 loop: CASSEARGRAGANVLTF. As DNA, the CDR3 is TGTGCCAGCAGTGAAGCCCGAGGGAGGGCTGGGGCCAACGTCCTGACTTTC.

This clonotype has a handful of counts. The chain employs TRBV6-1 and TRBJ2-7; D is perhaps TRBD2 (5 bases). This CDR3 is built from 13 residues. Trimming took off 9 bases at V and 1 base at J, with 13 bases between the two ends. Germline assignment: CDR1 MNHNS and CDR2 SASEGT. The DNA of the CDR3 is TGTGCCAGTGGACTTAGCGAATCCTACGAGCAGTACTTC. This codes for CASGLSESYEQYF.

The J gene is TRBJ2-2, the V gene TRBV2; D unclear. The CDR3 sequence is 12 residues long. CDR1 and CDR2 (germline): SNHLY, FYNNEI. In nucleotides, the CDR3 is TGTTCCATACCTTTGGGTACCGGGGAGCTGTTTTTT. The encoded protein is CSIPLGTGELFF.

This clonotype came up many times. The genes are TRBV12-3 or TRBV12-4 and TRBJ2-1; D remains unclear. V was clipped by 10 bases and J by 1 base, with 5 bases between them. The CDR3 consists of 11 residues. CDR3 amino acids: CATNSYNEQFF. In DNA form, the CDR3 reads TGTGCCACGAATTCCTACAATGAGCAGTTCTTC.

The CDR3 sequence: CASQQLGAGEETQYF. The CDR3 DNA follows: TGTGCCAGCCAACAACTGGGGGCGGGGGAAGAGACCCAGTACTTC. V is TRBV28 and J is TRBJ2-5; possible D gene TRBD2, 7 bases. The CDR3 runs to 15 residues. Germline V gene data show CDR1 as MDHEN and CDR2 as SYDVKM. V was clipped by 8 bases and J by 3 bases, with 19 bases between them.

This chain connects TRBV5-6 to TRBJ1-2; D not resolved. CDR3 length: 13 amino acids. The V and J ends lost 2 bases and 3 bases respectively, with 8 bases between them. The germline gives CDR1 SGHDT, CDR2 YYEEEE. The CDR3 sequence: CASSFDGDYGYTF. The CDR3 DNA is TGTGCCAGCAGCTTCGACGGGGACTATGGCTACACCTTC. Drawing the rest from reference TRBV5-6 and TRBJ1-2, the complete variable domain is DAGVTQSPTHLIKTRGQQVTLRCSPKSGHDTVSWYQQALGQGPQFIFQYYEEEERQRGNFPDRFSGHQFPNYSSELNVNALLLGDSALYLCASSFDGDYGYTFGSGTRLTVV.

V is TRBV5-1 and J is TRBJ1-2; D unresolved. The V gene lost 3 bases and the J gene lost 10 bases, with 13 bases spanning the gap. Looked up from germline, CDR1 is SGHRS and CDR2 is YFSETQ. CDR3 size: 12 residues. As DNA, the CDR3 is TGCGCCAGCAGCTACATCTCTGGAGTCTACACCTTC. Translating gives CASSYISGVYTF.

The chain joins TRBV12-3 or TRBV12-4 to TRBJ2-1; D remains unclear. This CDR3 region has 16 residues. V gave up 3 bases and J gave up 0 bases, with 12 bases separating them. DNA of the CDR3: TGTGCCAGCAGTTTTTGGCAATTGAGCTCCTACAATGAGCAGTTCTTC. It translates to CASSFWQLSSYNEQFF.

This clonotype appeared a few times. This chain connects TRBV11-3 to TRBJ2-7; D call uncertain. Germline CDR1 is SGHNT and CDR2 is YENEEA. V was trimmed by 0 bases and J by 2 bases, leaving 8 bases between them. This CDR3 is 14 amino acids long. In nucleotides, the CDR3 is TGTGCCAGCAGCTTAGAGGTTCCAGCCTACGAGCAGTACGTC. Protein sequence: CASSLEVPAYEQYV.

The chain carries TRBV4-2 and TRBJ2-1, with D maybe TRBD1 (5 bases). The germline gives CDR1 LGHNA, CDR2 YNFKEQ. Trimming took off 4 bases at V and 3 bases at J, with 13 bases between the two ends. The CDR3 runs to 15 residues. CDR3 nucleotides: TGTGCCAGCAGCCTCCCCCAGGGTTTCTACAATGAGCAGTTCTTC. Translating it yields CASSLPQGFYNEQFF.

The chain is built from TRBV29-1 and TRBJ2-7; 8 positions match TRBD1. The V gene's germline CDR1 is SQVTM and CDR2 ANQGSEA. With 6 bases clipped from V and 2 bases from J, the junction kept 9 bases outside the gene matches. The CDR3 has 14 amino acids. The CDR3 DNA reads TGCAGCGTCGGACAGGGTCCCCCACCCTACGAGCAGTACGTC. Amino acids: CSVGQGPPPYEQYV.

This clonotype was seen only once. CDR3 nucleotides: TGTGCTAGCAGGCGGACAGGGGCGAGCTACGAGCAGTACTTC. Amino acids: CASRRTGASYEQYF. J is TRBJ2-7 and V is TRBV19; 9 bases match TRBD1. This CDR3 region has 14 residues. Germline V gene sequence: CDR1 LNHDA, CDR2 SQIVND (reference sequence).

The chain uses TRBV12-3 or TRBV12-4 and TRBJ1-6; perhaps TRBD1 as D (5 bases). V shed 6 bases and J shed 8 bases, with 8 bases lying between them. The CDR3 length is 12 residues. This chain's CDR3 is CASRPGDSPLHF. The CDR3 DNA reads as TGTGCCAGCAGGCCGGGGGATTCACCCCTCCACTTT.

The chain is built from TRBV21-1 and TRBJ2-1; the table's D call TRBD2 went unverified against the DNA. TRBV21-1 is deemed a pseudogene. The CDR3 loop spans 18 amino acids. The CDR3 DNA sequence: TGTGCCAGCAGCACACCCCGCCGACTAGTGGGATCCTACAATGAGCAGTTCTTC. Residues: CASSTPRRLVGSYNEQFF.

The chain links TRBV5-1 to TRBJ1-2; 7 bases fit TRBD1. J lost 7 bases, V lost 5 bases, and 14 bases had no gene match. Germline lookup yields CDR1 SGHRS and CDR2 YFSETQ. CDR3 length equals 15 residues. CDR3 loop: CASSSTHRGFGGYTF. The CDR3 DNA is TGCGCCAGCAGTTCAACCCACAGGGGCTTTGGTGGCTACACCTTC.

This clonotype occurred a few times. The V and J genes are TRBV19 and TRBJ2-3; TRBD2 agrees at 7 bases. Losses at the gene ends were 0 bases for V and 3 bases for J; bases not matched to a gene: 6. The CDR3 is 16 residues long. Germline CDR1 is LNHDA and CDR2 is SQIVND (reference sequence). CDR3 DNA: TGTGCCAGTAGTATAGAGCTAGCGGCGCCTACAGATACGCAGTATTTT. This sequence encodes CASSIELAAPTDTQYF.